This TCR beta chain came from a study of OX40 agonist ivuxolimab in advanced cancers. In the study overall: It was ivuxolimab, an agonistic anti-OX40 (CD134) antibody, that patients were treated with. Partial responses were achieved by three patients: one hepatocellular carcinoma, two cutaneous melanoma.

The method was immunoSEQ multiplex PCR; TCRdb's version includes in-frame clones alone and lacks a portion of them. The sample carries tens of thousands of clones, under 90% recorded once. Study-wide results and limits: Clonal expansion in partial responders at 0.1-3.0 mg/kg ranked among the lowest.

There are 12 residues in the CDR3. With 8 bases removed from V and 1 base from J, the gap between germline ends came to 5 bases. Germline loops: CDR1 SGHNT, CDR2 YENEEA. Turning to this clone: As yet, its antigen is unknown.

V and J are TRBV11-3 and TRBJ2-2; D assignment may be TRBD1 or TRBD2 (5 bases each). The sequencing here drew on CD4+ or CD8+ T cells sorted from blood, taken in a trial of the OX40 agonist ivuxolimab. This TCR derives from an adult with an advanced solid tumor such as melanoma, head and neck, liver or kidney cancer. The CDR3 is CASGGNTGELFF. CDR3 sequence (DNA): TGTGCCAGCGGGGGGAACACCGGGGAGCTGTTTTTT.